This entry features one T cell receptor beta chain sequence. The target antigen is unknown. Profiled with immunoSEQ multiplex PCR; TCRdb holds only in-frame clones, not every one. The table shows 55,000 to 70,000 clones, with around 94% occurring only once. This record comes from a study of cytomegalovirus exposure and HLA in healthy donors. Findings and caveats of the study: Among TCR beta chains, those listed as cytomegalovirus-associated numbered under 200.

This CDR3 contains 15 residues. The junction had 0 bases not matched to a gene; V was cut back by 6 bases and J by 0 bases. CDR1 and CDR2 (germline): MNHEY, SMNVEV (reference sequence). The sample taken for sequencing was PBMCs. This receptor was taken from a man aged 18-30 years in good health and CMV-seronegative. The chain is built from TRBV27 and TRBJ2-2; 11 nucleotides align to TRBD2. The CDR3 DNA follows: TGTGCCAGCAGACTAGCGGGAGCGAACACCGGGGAGCTGTTTTTT. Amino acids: CASRLAGANTGELFF.